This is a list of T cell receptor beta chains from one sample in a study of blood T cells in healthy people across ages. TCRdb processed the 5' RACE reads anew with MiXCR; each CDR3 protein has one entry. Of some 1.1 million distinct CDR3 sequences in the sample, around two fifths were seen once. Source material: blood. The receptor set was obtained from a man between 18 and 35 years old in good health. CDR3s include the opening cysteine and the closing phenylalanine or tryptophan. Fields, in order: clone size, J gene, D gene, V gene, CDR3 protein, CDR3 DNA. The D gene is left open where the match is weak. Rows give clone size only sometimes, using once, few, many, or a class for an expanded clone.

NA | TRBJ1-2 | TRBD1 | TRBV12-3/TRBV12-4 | CASSLEGQLPYGYTF | TGTGCCAGCAGTTTAGAGGGACAGCTTCCCTATGGCTACACCTTC
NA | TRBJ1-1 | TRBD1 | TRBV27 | CASREDRGVNTEAFF | TGTGCCAGCAGGGAAGACAGGGGGGTGAACACTGAAGCTTTCTTT
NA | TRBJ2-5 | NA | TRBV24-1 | CATSDLRSVGPLDETQYF | TGTGCCACCAGTGATTTAAGGTCAGTGGGCCCGCTCGACGAGACCCAGTACTTC
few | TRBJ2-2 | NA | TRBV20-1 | CNAPGGTGELFF | TGCAATGCCCCTGGCGGGACCGGGGAGCTGTTTTTT
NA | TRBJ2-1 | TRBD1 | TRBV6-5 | CASNPDRGAYNEQFF | TGTGCCAGCAACCCGGACAGGGGGGCTTACAATGAGCAGTTCTTC
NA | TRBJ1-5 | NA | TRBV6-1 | CASSEGESNQPQHF | TGTGCCAGCAGTGAAGGGGAGAGCAATCAGCCCCAGCATTTT
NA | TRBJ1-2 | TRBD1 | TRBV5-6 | CASSFGTEIVGYTF | TGTGCCAGCAGCTTCGGGACAGAAATTGTCGGCTACACCTTC
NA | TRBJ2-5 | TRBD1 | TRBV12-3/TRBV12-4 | CASSADREDEQYF | TGTGCCAGCAGTGCGGACAGGGAGGATGAGCAGTACTTC
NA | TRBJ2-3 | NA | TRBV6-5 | CASSYLPASTDTQYF | TGTGCCAGCAGTTACCTCCCGGCTAGCACAGATACGCAGTATTTT
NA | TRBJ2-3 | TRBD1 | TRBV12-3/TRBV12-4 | CASSRRTGGEGRDTQYF | TGTGCCAGCAGTCGCCGCACAGGGGGCGAAGGGAGGGATACGCAGTATTTT
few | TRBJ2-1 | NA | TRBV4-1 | CASSQVTARLNNEQFF | TGCGCCAGCAGCCAGGTGACTGCCCGTCTGAACAATGAGCAGTTCTTC
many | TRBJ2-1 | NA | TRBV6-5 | CASSLRGREQFF | TGTGCCAGCAGCCTGAGGGGTCGGGAGCAGTTCTTC
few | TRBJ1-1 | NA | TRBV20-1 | CSARNLQGSGEAFF | TGCAGTGCTAGAAACTTACAGGGTTCGGGTGAAGCTTTCTTT
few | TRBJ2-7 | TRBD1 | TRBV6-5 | CASKTVWDRGIYEQYF | TGTGCCAGCAAAACCGTCTGGGACAGGGGAATCTACGAGCAGTACTTC
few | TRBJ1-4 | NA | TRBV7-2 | CASSPRGGDMPKLFF | TGTGCCAGCAGCCCCAGGGGTGGTGATATGCCAAAACTGTTTTTT
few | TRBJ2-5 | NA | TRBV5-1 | CASSFYPGQETQYF | TGCGCCAGCAGCTTTTATCCGGGGCAAGAGACCCAGTACTTC
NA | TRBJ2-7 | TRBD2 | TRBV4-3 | CASSQDYSGGEETRYF | TGCGCCAGCAGCCAAGACTATAGCGGGGGTGAAGAGACCCGGTACTTC
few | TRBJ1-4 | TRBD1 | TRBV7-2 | CASSSDGQVLEKLFF | TGTGCCAGCAGCTCCGATGGACAGGTTCTTGAAAAACTGTTTTTT
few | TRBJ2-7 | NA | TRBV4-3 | CASSQDSALSYNEQYF | TGCGCCAGCAGCCAAGATTCGGCTCTATCCTACAATGAGCAGTACTTC
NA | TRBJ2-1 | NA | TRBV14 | CASSRRRGPYNEQFF | TGTGCCAGCAGCCGGAGGCGGGGGCCCTACAATGAGCAGTTCTTC